This TCR beta chain was recorded in a study of T cell changes during pregnancy in multiple sclerosis. Some clones are missing from TCRdb's copy, which holds only in-frame ones; the method was immunoSEQ multiplex PCR. Of some 77,000 clones listed, around 90% are singletons. This receptor was obtained from a female donor in good health, enrolled as a control in a pregnancy study. Sequencing used peripheral blood, obtained in the second trimester of pregnancy.

CDR3 region: CASSFQGGTGELFF. The CDR3 DNA is TGTGCCAGCAGTTTTCAGGGGGGCACCGGGGAGCTGTTTTTT. This rearrangement joins TRBV28 to TRBJ2-2; a weak D match, TRBD1 (7 bases). The CDR3 loop spans 14 amino acids. V was pared by 3 bases and J by 4 bases, with 9 bases between. From germline, CDR1 is MDHEN and CDR2 SYDVKM.